This is a list of T cell receptor beta chains from one sample in a study of response to subunit inactivated influenza vaccine. TCRdb fed the RT-PCR reads into MiXCR, producing one record per CDR3 protein. The table shows approximately 200,000 distinct CDR3 sequences, with roughly an eighth occurring only once. Sequenced here: CD8+ T cells sorted from PBMCs, sampled roughly 5 days after vaccination. The receptors originated from a man aged 45 to 65 who received an inactivated influenza vaccine. CDR3s include the opening cysteine and the closing phenylalanine or tryptophan. Fields, in order: V gene, J gene, D gene, CDR3 length, clone size, CDR3 DNA, CDR3 protein. A D gene is named only where the DNA matches it firmly. Clone size is stated in some rows and not others, as once, few, many or a class when expanded.

TRBV7-7	TRBJ2-1	TRBD2	14	NA	TGTGCTAGCAGCTCTGGCGGGGGGGCCAATGAGCAGTTCTTC	CASSSGGGANEQFF
TRBV4-3	TRBJ2-2	NA	14	few	TGCGCCAGCAGCCAAGGCGGGGCTACCGGGGAGCTGTTTTTT	CASSQGGATGELFF
TRBV6-5	TRBJ1-5	NA	14	NA	TGTGCCAGCAGTTATGTGGGGGGAAATCAGCCCCAGCATTTT	CASSYVGGNQPQHF
TRBV4-1	TRBJ2-1	NA	17	NA	TGCGCCAGCAGCCCCCTGCCCGGGGACCCCATGTACAATGAGCAGTTCTTC	CASSPLPGDPMYNEQFF
TRBV28	TRBJ2-3	TRBD2	14	many	TGTGCCAGCACCCTCTGGGGGGGGAGAGATACGCAGTATTTT	CASTLWGGRDTQYF
TRBV7-9	TRBJ2-1	TRBD2	16	NA	TGTGCCAGCAGCCCCCCCTCCGGGACTAGCGGGGCGGAGCAGTTCTTC	CASSPPSGTSGAEQFF
TRBV5-1	TRBJ2-5	NA	12	many	TGCGCCAGCCGAGAATCCCAAGAGACCCAGTACTTC	CASRESQETQYF
TRBV10-3	TRBJ1-6	NA	15	NA	TGTGCCATCAGTGAGTCGATGGAAGGTTATTCACCCCTCCACTTT	CAISESMEGYSPLHF
TRBV7-6	TRBJ2-7	NA	16	few	TGTGCCAGCAGCTTAGAAGCTCGTACCGGGTCCTACGAGCAGTACTTC	CASSLEARTGSYEQYF
TRBV28	TRBJ1-1	NA	13	NA	TGTGCCAGCAGCCCGGGGTGGTACACTGAAGCTTTCTTT	CASSPGWYTEAFF
TRBV6-2/TRBV6-3	TRBJ2-1	NA	12	few	TGTGCCAGCAGCTTATTAAGGGGTGAGCAGTTCTTC	CASSLLRGEQFF
TRBV9	TRBJ2-5	NA	15	NA	TGTGCCAGCAGCACCTCCCCCGCAGTCCAAGAGACCCAGTACTTC	CASSTSPAVQETQYF
TRBV13	TRBJ2-7	TRBD1	15	NA	TGTGCCAGCAGCTTAGACAGGGGGCTGGAAGACGAGCAGTACTTC	CASSLDRGLEDEQYF
TRBV10-3	TRBJ2-5	TRBD2	15	many	TGTGCCACCGGTGGCCGCGGGGGGGCCCGGGAGACCCAGTACTTC	CATGGRGGARETQYF
TRBV25-1	TRBJ2-7	NA	12	NA	TGTGCCAGCAGTATCGCAGCCTACGAGCAGTACTTC	CASSIAAYEQYF
TRBV28	TRBJ2-2	TRBD1	16	NA	TGTGCCAGCAGTTGGCCCGGACAGGGACTTACCGGGGAGCTGTTTTTT	CASSWPGQGLTGELFF
TRBV6-2/TRBV6-3	TRBJ2-1	NA	20	NA	TGTGCCAGCAGTTACCCCCTCGATACAGGGGCGGGAGGACCATACAATGAGCAGTTCTTC	CASSYPLDTGAGGPYNEQFF
TRBV12-3/TRBV12-4	TRBJ1-4	NA	15	NA	TGTGCCAGCAGTTCCTGGGACCGGGATAATGAAAAACTGTTTTTT	CASSSWDRDNEKLFF
TRBV12-5	TRBJ1-4	NA	14	NA	TGTGCTAGTGGTTTGCCAGCAACTAATGAAAAACTGTTTTTT	CASGLPATNEKLFF
TRBV7-9	TRBJ2-7	TRBD1	15	few	TGTGCCAGCAGCTTGGCGGGACAGGGAGGATACGAGCAGTACTTC	CASSLAGQGGYEQYF
TRBV3-1	TRBJ2-1	NA	16	NA	TGTGCCAGCAGCCAAGTTGGGGGGTCCCCCTACAATGAGCAGTTCTTC	CASSQVGGSPYNEQFF
TRBV20-1	TRBJ2-3	TRBD2	16	NA	TGCAGTGCTAGAGATTTGGCGGGGGTGCATACAGATACGCAGTATTTT	CSARDLAGVHTDTQYF
TRBV13	TRBJ1-5	NA	13	NA	TGTGCCAGCAGCTTGTGGGGTGGTCAGCCCCAGCATTTT	CASSLWGGQPQHF
TRBV12-3/TRBV12-4	TRBJ2-1	NA	16	few	TGTGCCAGCAGTTTCTTGGCGGGGCCTACTTACAATGAGCAGTTCTTC	CASSFLAGPTYNEQFF
TRBV28	TRBJ2-7	NA	16	NA	TGTGCCAGCAGTTTGAACGAGAGGGGGAGTTACTACGAGCAGTACTTC	CASSLNERGSYYEQYF
TRBV2	TRBJ2-7	TRBD2	12	few	TGTGCCAGCAGGGGGACTATTTACGAGCAGTACTTC	CASRGTIYEQYF
TRBV7-8	TRBJ2-3	TRBD2	17	NA	TGTGCCAGCAGCGTCCCCATTGCGGGAGCCCCCACAGATACGCAGTATTTT	CASSVPIAGAPTDTQYF
TRBV6-5	TRBJ2-2	NA	14	few	TGTGCCAGCAGTTACTTCTCTAACACCGGGGAGCTGTTTTTT	CASSYFSNTGELFF
TRBV7-2	TRBJ2-7	NA	13	NA	TGTGCCAGCAGCCCATCTCGGGCCCTCGAGCAGTACTTC	CASSPSRALEQYF
TRBV7-9	TRBJ1-2	TRBD1	14	few	TGTGCCAGCAGCTACGGACAGGGGGTCGATGGCTACACCTTC	CASSYGQGVDGYTF